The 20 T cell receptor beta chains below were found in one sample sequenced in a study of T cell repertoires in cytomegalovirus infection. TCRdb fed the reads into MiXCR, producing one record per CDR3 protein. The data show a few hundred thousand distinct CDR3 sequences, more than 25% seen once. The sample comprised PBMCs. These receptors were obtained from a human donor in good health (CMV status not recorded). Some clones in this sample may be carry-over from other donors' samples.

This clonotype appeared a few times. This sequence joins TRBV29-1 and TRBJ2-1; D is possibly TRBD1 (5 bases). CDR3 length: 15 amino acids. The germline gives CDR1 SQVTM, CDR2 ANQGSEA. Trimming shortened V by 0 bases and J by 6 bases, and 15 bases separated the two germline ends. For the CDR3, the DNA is TGCAGCGTTGAAGATGGTCAGGACATTGTCAATGAGCAGTTCTTC. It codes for CSVEDGQDIVNEQFF.

The CDR3 spells CASSYGGTSGSYEQYV. The DNA of the CDR3 is TGTGCCAGCAGTTACGGCGGGACTAGCGGGAGCTACGAGCAGTACGTC. The V and J genes are TRBV6-2 or TRBV6-3 and TRBJ2-7; 14 nucleotides match TRBD2. This CDR3 has 16 amino acids. Germline CDR1 is MNHEY and CDR2 is SVGEGT. Losses at the gene ends were 2 bases for V and 3 bases for J; bases not matched to a gene: 3.

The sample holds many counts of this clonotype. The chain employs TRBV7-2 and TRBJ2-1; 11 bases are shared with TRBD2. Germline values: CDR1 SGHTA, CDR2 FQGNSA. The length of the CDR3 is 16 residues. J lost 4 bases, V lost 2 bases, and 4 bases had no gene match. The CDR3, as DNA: TGTGCCAGCAGCTTATGGGGGACTAGCGGATACAATGAGCAGTTCTTC. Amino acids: CASSLWGTSGYNEQFF.

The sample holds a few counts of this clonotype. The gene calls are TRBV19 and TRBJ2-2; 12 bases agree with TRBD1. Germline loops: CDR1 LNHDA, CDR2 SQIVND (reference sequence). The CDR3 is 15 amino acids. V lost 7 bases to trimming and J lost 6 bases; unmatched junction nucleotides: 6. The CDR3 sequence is CASTPGQGAAGELFF. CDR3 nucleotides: TGTGCCAGTACCCCGGGACAGGGGGCCGCCGGGGAGCTGTTTTTT.

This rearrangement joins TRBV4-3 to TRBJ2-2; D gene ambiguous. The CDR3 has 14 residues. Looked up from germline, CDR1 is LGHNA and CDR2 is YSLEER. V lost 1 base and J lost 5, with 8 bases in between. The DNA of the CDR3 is TGCGCCAGCAGCCAAGGCCGCGCTACCGGGGAGCTGTTTTTT. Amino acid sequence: CASSQGRATGELFF.

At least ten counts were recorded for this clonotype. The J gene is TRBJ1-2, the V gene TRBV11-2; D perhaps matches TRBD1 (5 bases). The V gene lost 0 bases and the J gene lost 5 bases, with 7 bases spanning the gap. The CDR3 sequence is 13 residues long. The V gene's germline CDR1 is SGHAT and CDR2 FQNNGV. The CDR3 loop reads CASSLDRAYGYTF. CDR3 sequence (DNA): TGTGCCAGCAGCTTAGACAGGGCTTATGGCTACACCTTC.

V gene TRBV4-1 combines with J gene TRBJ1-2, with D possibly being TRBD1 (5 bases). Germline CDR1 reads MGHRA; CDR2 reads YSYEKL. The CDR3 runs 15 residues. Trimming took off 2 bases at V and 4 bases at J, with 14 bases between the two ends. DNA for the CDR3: TGCGCCAGCAGCCAACCTGGGGCAGAGCTCTATGGCTACACCTTC. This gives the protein CASSQPGAELYGYTF.

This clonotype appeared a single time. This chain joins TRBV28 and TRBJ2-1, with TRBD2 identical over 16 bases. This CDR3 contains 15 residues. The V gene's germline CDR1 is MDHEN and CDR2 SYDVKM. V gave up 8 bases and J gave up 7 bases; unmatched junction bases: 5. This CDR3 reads CASAGLAGGPNEQFF. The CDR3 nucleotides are TGTGCCAGCGCGGGACTAGCGGGAGGGCCGAATGAGCAGTTCTTC.

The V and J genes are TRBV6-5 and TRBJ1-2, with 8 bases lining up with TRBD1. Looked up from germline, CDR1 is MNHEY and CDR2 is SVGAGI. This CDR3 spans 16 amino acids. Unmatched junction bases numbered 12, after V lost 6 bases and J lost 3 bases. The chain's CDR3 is CASRSQGAGDYYGYTF. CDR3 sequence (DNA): TGTGCCAGCAGGTCCCAGGGGGCAGGAGACTACTATGGCTACACCTTC.

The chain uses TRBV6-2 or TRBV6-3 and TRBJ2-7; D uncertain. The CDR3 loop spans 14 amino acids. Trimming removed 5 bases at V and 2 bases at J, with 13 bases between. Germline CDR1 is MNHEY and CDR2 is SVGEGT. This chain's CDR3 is CASSNRVEPYEQYV. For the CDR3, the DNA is TGTGCCAGCAGTAACCGGGTAGAGCCCTACGAGCAGTACGTC.

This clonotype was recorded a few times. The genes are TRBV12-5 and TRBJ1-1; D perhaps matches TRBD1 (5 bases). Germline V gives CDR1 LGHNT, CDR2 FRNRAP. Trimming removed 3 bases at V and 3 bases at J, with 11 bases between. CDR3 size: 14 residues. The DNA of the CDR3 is TGTGCTAGTGGTTTCGGGGGGTTGTACACTGAAGCTTTCTTT. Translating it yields CASGFGGLYTEAFF.

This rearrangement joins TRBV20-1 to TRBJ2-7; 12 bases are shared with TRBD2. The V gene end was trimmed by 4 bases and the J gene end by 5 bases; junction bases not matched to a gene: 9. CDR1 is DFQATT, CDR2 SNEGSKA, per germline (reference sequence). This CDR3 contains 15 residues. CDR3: CSATQTSGRGNEQYF. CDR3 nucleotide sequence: TGCAGTGCTACCCAGACTAGCGGGAGAGGTAACGAGCAGTACTTC.

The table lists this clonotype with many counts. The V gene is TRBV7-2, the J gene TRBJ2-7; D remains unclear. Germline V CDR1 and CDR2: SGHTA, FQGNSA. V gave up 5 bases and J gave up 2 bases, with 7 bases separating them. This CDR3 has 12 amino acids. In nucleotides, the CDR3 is TGTGCCAGCAGCGGGTTTACCTACGAGCAGTACTTC. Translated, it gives CASSGFTYEQYF.

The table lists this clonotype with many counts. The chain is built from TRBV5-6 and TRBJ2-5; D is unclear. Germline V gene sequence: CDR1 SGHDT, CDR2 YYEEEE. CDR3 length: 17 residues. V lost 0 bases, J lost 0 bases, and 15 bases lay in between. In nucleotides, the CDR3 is TGTGCCAGCAGCTTGGGGGCCGTTCGATTGTACCAAGAGACCCAGTACTTC. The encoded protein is CASSLGAVRLYQETQYF. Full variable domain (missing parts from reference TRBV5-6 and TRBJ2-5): DAGVTQSPTHLIKTRGQQVTLRCSPKSGHDTVSWYQQALGQGPQFIFQYYEEEERQRGNFPDRFSGHQFPNYSSELNVNALLLGDSALYLCASSLGAVRLYQETQYFGPGTRLLVL.

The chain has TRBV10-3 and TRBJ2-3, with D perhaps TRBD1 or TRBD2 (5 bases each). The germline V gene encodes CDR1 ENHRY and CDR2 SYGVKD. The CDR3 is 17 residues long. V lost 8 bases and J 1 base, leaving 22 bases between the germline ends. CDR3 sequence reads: CAIAPLLGRMGTDTQYF. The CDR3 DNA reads TGTGCCATCGCCCCTCTATTGGGACGTATGGGCACAGATACGCAGTATTTT.

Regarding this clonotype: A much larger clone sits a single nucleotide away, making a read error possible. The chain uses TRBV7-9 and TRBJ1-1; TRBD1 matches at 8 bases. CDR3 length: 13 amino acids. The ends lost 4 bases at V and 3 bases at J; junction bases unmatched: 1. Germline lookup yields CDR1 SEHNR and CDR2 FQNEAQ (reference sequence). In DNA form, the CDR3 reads TGTGCCAGCAGCTGGGACAGGTACACTGAAGCTTTCTTT. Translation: CASSWDRYTEAFF.

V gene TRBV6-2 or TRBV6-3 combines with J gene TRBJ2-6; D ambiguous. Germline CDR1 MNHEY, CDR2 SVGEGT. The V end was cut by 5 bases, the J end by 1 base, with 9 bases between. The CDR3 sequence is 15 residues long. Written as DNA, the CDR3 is TGTGCCAGCAGTCCCCTCAGATCTGGGGCCAACGTCCTGACTTTC. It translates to CASSPLRSGANVLTF.

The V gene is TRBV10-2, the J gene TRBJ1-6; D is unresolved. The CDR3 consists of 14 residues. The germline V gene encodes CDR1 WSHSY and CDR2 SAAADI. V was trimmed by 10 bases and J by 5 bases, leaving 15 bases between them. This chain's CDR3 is CATTKEFNNSPLHF. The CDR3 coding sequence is TGCGCCACCACAAAGGAATTCAATAATTCACCCCTCCACTTT.

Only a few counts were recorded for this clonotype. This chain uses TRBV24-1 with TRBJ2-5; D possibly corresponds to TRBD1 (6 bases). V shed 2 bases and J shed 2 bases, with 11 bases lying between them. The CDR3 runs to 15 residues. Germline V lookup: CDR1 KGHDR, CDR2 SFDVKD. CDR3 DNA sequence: TGTGCCACCAGTGATTGGGGGACAAATCAAGAGACCCAGTACTTC. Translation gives CATSDWGTNQETQYF.

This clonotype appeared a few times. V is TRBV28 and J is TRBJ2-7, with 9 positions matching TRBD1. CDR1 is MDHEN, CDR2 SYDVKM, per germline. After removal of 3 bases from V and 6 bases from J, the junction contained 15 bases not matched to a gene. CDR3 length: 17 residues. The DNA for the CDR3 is TGTGCCAGCAGTTTGAACCAAGCCCGGGACAGGGTCGTCGAGCAGTACTTC. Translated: CASSLNQARDRVVEQYF.